One and the same sample provided the 9 T cell receptor beta chains below, sequenced in a study of T-cell reconstitution after alpha-beta-depleted transplantation in children. Unique molecular identifiers were built into the TCRbeta library. Using its own MiXCR run on the PCR reads, TCRdb lists one record per CDR3 protein. The sample lists 65,000 to 85,000 distinct CDR3 sequences; roughly 11% were seen once. The sequenced sample was PBMCs, obtained before TCRalphabeta/CD19-depleted stem cell transplant. These receptors all stem from a boy between 10 and 17 years old with acute myeloid leukemia, due to receive a stem cell transplant.

The count of this clonotype is one. As the CDR3 is not closed by the conserved phenylalanine or tryptophan, this likely results from a read error. The chain recombines TRBV12-3 or TRBV12-4 with TRBJ2-7, with unresolved D. The V and J ends lost 1 base and 4 bases respectively, with 2 bases between them. There are 11 residues in the CDR3. The CDR3 sequence: CASSLGYEQYL. For the CDR3, the DNA is TGTGCCAGCAGTTTAGGATACGAGCAGTACCTC.

This clonotype was recorded at least ten times. The genes are TRBV7-9 and TRBJ2-1; a weak D match, TRBD2 (5 bases). The V gene lost 7 bases and the J gene lost 2 bases, with 12 bases spanning the gap. This CDR3 has 14 amino acids. Germline CDR1 reads SEHNR; CDR2 reads FQNEAQ (reference sequence). CDR3 nucleotides: TGTGCCAGCAACCGGAGGAGTGCCTACAATGAGCAGTTCTTC. It specifies CASNRRSAYNEQFF.

This clonotype came up many times. The V call is TRBV6-5, the J call TRBJ2-3; perhaps TRBD2 as D (6 bases). This CDR3 is built from 14 residues. In germline, CDR1 is MNHEY, CDR2 SVGAGI. Deletions cut 7 bases from V and 5 bases from J, with 16 bases between. For the CDR3, the DNA is TGTGCCAGCAAGGCTCCGGGAGTGGTAGATACGCAGTATTTT. This gives the protein CASKAPGVVDTQYF.

This clonotype has ten or more counts. J is TRBJ1-2 and V is TRBV5-1, with D unclear. CDR3 length: 14 amino acids. The V gene's germline CDR1 is SGHRS and CDR2 YFSETQ. V lost 2 bases and J 2 bases, leaving 10 bases between the germline ends. Here the CDR3 DNA reads TGCGCCAGCAGCTTCTCTATAGGGAACTATGGCTACACCTTC. Translating gives CASSFSIGNYGYTF.

This clonotype was counted many times. J is TRBJ2-1 and V is TRBV5-1, with D tentatively TRBD1 or TRBD2 (6 bases each). The length of the CDR3 is 16 residues. Trimming took off 4 bases at V and 0 bases at J, with 14 bases between the two ends. Germline V gene sequence: CDR1 SGHRS, CDR2 YFSETQ. CDR3 in DNA: TGCGCCAGCAGCCCTGGGGGGCGGACCTCCTACAATGAGCAGTTCTTC. Its protein is CASSPGGRTSYNEQFF.

This clonotype was observed many times. The V and J genes are TRBV5-1 and TRBJ1-5; D might be TRBD1 (6 bases). The CDR3 totals 14 residues. CDR1 and CDR2 from the germline V gene are SGHRS and YFSETQ. The ends were cut back, 3 bases at V and 0 bases at J, with 7 bases in the middle. CDR3 in amino acids: CASSSGDSNQPQHF. In nucleotides, the CDR3 is TGCGCCAGCAGCTCAGGGGATAGCAATCAGCCCCAGCATTTT.

This clonotype was seen repeatedly, ten times or more. This chain links TRBV12-3 or TRBV12-4 with TRBJ1-5; 9 bases line up with TRBD1. The CDR3 consists of 14 residues. After removal of 3 bases from V and 7 bases from J, the junction contained 4 bases not matched to a gene. For the CDR3, the DNA is TGTGCCAGCAGTTTGGGGACAGGGAAACAGCCCCAGCATTTT. Residues: CASSLGTGKQPQHF.

As to this clonotype: Sequence at one end of the junction differs from germline and may be a read error. The chain uses TRBV24-1 and TRBJ2-5, with 10 positions matching TRBD2. The CDR3 length is 21 residues. The germline V gene has CDR1 KGHDR and CDR2 SFDVKD. CDR3 region: CATSDSKGAVAGGPSREPQYF. In nucleotides, the CDR3 is TGTGCCACCAGTGACTCCAAAGGCGCGGTAGCGGGGGGCCCGAGTCGAGAGCCCCAGTACTTC.

The table lists this clonotype with many counts. V gene TRBV4-1 combines with J gene TRBJ1-4; D possibly corresponds to TRBD1 (5 bases). In germline, CDR1 is MGHRA, CDR2 YSYEKL. The CDR3 consists of 15 residues. V was shortened by 1 base and J by 5 bases, with 11 bases between the two germline ends. The CDR3 DNA is TGCGCCAGCAGCCAAGTGGGCAGGGCAAATGAAAAACTGTTTTTT. This translates into CASSQVGRANEKLFF.